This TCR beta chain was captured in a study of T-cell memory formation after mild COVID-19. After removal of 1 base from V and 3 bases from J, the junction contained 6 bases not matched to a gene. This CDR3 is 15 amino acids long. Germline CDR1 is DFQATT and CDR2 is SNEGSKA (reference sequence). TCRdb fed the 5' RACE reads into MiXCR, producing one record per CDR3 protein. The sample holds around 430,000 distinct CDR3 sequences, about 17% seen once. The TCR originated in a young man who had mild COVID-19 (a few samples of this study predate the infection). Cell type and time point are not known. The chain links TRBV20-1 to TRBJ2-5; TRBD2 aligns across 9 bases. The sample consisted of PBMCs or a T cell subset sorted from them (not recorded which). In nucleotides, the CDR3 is TGCAGTGCTAGAGTGGCGGGGGGGCCGGAAGAGACCCAGTACTTC. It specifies CSARVAGGPEETQYF.